The 6 T cell receptor beta chains listed next were all sequenced from one sample in a study of identical twins. Via MiXCR, TCRdb re-called the 5' RACE reads, giving one row per CDR3 protein. The table shows under 300,000 distinct CDR3 sequences, with roughly 7.1% occurring only once. The same data also went into a second study, on T cells expressing NK-cell markers.

The material sequenced was CD8+ T cells sorted from blood. Every receptor here comes from a woman under 30 in good health.

This clonotype has ten or more counts. V usage is TRBV7-9 and J usage is TRBJ1-6; TRBD1 matches 8 bases. J gave up 6 bases and V 3 bases, and 10 bases lay outside the gene matches. The CDR3 totals 17 residues. Germline V lookup: CDR1 SEHNR, CDR2 FQNEAQ (reference sequence). The chain's CDR3 is CASSFPPDRGGNSPLHF. In nucleotides, the CDR3 is TGTGCCAGCAGCTTTCCGCCCGACAGGGGCGGTAATTCACCCCTCCACTTT.

The sample holds a few counts of this clonotype. The chain is built from TRBV9 and TRBJ2-3; 8 positions agree with TRBD2. Trimming took 3 bases from V and 5 from J; bases not matched to a gene: 14. CDR3 length: 17 amino acids. Looked up from germline, CDR1 is SGDLS and CDR2 is YYNGEE. The CDR3 is CASSDRLTGGQGDTQYF. CDR3 bases: TGTGCCAGCAGCGACCGACTAACGGGGGGGCAGGGAGATACGCAGTATTTT.

The genes are TRBV29-1 and TRBJ2-5, with TRBD1 matching over 10 bases. The germline V gene has CDR1 SQVTM and CDR2 ANQGSEA. V lost 5 bases, J lost 5 bases, and 8 bases stayed unmatched. This CDR3 is built from 14 residues. The CDR3 DNA follows: TGCAGCGTTAGGAGACAGGGGGCGAGGGAGACCCAGTACTTC. Residues: CSVRRQGARETQYF.

The V and J genes are TRBV20-1 and TRBJ2-1; 9 bases are shared with TRBD2. V was pared by 6 bases and J by 0 bases, with 9 bases of the junction left unmatched. Germline CDR1 and CDR2: DFQATT and SNEGSKA (reference sequence). There are 16 residues in the CDR3. The CDR3 here is CSAPTSGLYSYNEQFF. The CDR3 coding sequence is TGCAGTGCCCCGACTAGCGGCCTTTACTCCTACAATGAGCAGTTCTTC.

This clonotype was picked up many times. The CDR3 sequence: CASSSPPGLQNEQFF. The CDR3 DNA follows: TGTGCCAGCAGTTCCCCCCCGGGACTCCAGAATGAGCAGTTCTTC. The V call is TRBV12-3 or TRBV12-4, the J call TRBJ2-1; TRBD2 is a possible D gene (6 bases). The CDR3 has 15 amino acids. Between the trimmed V and J ends, which lost 4 bases and 7 bases, there was a span of 17 bases.

A word on this clonotype: It may be a read error: a sequence one base away is much more abundant. The chain combines TRBV9 with TRBJ2-5; possibly TRBD2 for D (6 bases). Germline V gene lookup returns CDR1 SGDLS and CDR2 YYNGEE. V lost 0 bases and J 5 bases, leaving 17 bases between the germline ends. The CDR3 covers 16 residues. CDR3 sequence: CASSVAREVLRETQYF. The CDR3, as DNA: TGTGCCAGCAGCGTAGCTAGGGAGGTCTTAAGGGAGACCCAGTACTTC.